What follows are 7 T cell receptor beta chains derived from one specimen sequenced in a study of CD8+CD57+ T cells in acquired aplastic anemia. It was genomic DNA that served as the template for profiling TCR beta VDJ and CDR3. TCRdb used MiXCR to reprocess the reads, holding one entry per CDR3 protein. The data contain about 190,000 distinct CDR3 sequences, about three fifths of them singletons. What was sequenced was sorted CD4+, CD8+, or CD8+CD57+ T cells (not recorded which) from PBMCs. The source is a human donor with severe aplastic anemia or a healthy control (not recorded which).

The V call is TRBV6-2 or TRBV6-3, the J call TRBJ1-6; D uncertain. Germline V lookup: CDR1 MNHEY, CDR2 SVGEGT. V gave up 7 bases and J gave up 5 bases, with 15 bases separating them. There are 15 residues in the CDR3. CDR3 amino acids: CASTIYPSDNSPLHF. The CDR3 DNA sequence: TGTGCCAGCACCATTTACCCGAGCGATAATTCACCCCTCCACTTT.

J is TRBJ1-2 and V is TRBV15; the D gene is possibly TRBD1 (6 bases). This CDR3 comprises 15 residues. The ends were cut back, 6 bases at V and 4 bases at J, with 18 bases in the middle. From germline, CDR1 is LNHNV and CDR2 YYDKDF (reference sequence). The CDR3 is CATSQGHPNLYGYTF. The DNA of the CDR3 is TGTGCCACCAGTCAGGGACACCCCAACCTCTATGGCTACACCTTC.

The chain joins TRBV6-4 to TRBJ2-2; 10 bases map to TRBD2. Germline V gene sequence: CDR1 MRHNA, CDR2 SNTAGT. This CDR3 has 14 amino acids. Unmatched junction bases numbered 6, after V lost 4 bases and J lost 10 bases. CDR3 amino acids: CASSVSGGAAELFF. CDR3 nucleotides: TGTGCCAGCAGTGTCAGCGGGGGGGCCGCGGAGCTGTTTTTT.

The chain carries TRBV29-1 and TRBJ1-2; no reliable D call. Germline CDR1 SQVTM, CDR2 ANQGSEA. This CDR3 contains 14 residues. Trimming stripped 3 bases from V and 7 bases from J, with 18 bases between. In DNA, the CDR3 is TGCAGCGTTGACCCCGGGATAGTGTGGGCTGGCTACACCTTC. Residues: CSVDPGIVWAGYTF.

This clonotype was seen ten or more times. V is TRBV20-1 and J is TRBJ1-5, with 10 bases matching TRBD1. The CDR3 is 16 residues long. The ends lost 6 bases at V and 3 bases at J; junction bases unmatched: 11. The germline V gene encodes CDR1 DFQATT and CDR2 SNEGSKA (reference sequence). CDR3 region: CSAEGQGVSLNQPQHF. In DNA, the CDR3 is TGCAGTGCAGAAGGACAGGGGGTGTCACTCAATCAGCCCCAGCATTTT.

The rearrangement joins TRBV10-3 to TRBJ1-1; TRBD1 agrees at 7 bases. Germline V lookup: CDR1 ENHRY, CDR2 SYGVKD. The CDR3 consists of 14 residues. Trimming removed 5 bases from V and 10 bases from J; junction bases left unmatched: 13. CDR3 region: CAISQYDRVRRAFF. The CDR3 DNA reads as TGTGCCATCAGTCAATACGACAGGGTACGCCGAGCTTTCTTT.

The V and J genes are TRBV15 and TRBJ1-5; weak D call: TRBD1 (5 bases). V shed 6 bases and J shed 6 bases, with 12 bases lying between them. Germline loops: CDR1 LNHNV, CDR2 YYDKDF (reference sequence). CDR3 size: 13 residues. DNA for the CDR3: TGTGCCACCAGATTAGACAGAGGTCAGCCCCAGCATTTT. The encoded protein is CATRLDRGQPQHF.